Each of the 7 T cell receptor beta chains below was sequenced from the same sample in a study of tumor-infiltrating lymphocytes in primary liver carcinoma. Unsorted whole blood yielded the blood RNA, and germline DNA was also extracted. From about 0.45 ug total RNA, TCR beta cDNA was generated with a primer in the constant region. ARM-PCR, slightly modified, supplied the TCR beta libraries through three nested multiplex PCR rounds. Two initial PCR rounds of 10 to 11 cycles each paired TRBV1-TRBV30 forward primers with a C-beta reverse primer. MiXCR, run by TCRdb on the multiplex PCR reads, gives a single entry per CDR3 protein. Of nearly 200,000 distinct CDR3 sequences listed, almost 65% are singletons. Sequencing was done on a sample of peripheral blood. The receptor set was obtained from a woman aged 60 to 75 with primary liver carcinoma and hepatitis B virus infection.

This clonotype was seen a handful of times. V usage is TRBV5-1 and J usage is TRBJ1-2, with D perhaps TRBD1 (6 bases). This CDR3 has 13 residues. With 6 bases removed from V and 12 bases from J, the gap between germline ends came to 21 bases. In germline, CDR1 is SGHRS, CDR2 YFSETQ. This CDR3 is CASINLLIGGNTF. The CDR3 DNA is TGCGCCAGCATTAACCTCCTGATAGGGGGGAACACCTTC.

This chain connects TRBV24-1 to TRBJ2-3; D is possibly TRBD1 (5 bases). The V end was cut by 7 bases, the J end by 11 bases, with 15 bases between. The CDR3 totals 12 residues. The germline V gene has CDR1 KGHDR and CDR2 SFDVKD. The CDR3 bases are TGTGCCACCAGCACACTGGGGCGAGAGCAGTATTTT. Protein sequence: CATSTLGREQYF.

This clonotype was recorded a few times. J is TRBJ2-2 and V is TRBV28, with 9 positions matching TRBD1. The V segment lost 6 bases and the J segment 4 bases; nucleotides outside the gene matches: 12. The CDR3 has 17 amino acids. CDR1 MDHEN and CDR2 SYDVKM come from the germline V gene. CDR3 DNA sequence: TGTGCCAGCAGCTTCGGGGGGACAGGGAGTTCCACCGGGGAGCTGTTTTTT. Its protein is CASSFGGTGSSTGELFF.

A remark on this clonotype: A much more abundant neighbour one base away suggests this may be a read error. This CDR3 fails to terminate in the conserved phenylalanine or tryptophan, so it likely reflects a read error. The chain's CDR3 is CASRPGLAGFYEQYY. The CDR3 DNA reads TGTGCCAGCAGACCCGGACTAGCGGGCTTCTACGAGCAGTACTAC. The chain links TRBV6-6 to TRBJ2-7, with 11 bases aligning to TRBD2. V shed 6 bases and J 3 bases; nucleotides not matched to a gene: 7. This CDR3 has 15 amino acids. Germline values: CDR1 MNHNY, CDR2 SVGAGI (reference sequence).

This clonotype is deemed medium-sized. This chain links TRBV11-2 with TRBJ2-1, with 11 nucleotides matching TRBD2. The V and J ends lost 4 bases and 4 bases, in that order; junction bases with no gene match: 6. The V gene's germline CDR1 is SGHAT and CDR2 FQNNGV. This CDR3 has 16 residues. The CDR3 bases are TGTGCCAGCAGCTACGGAACTAGCGGGGGATACAATGAGCAGTTCTTC. It translates to CASSYGTSGGYNEQFF.

This clonotype was found a few times. A junction end diverges from the germline sequence, so it may reflect a read error. V gene TRBV11-2 combines with J gene TRBJ1-1, with D possibly TRBD1 on 6 matching bases. This CDR3 has 15 amino acids. Per germline, CDR1 SGHAT and CDR2 FQNNGV. The CDR3 region is CVSSSGQLLNTEAFF. Here the CDR3 DNA reads TGTGTCAGCAGCTCAGGACAGCTACTGAACACTGAGGCTTTCTTT.

Notes on this clonotype: A much larger clone lies one base from this, so it may be a read error. The genes are TRBV12-3 or TRBV12-4 and TRBJ1-1; D may be TRBD1 (5 bases). The CDR3 loop spans 12 amino acids. The CDR3 DNA is TGTACCAGCAGTTCTGGACGGGACGAAGCTTTCTTT. It translates to CTSSSGRDEAFF.